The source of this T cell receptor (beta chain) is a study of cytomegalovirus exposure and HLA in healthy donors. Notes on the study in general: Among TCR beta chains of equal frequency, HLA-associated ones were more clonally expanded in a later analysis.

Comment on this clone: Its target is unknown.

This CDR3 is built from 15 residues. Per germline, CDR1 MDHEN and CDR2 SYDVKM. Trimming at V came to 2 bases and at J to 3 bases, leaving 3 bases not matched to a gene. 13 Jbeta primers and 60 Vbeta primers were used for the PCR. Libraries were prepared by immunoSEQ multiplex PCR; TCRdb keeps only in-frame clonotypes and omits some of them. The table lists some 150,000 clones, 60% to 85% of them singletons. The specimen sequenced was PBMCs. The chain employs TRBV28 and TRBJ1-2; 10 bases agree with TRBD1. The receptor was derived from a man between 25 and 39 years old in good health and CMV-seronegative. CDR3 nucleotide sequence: TGTGCCAGCAGTTTAGGACAGGGGGTGCACTATGGCTACACCTTC. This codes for CASSLGQGVHYGYTF.